These T cell receptor beta chains were read from a single sample in a study of control samples from healthy donors and cancer patients. TCRdb's copy holds only in-frame clones and misses some; the assay was immunoSEQ multiplex PCR. The sample records 150,000 to 200,000 clones, 91% being singletons. The sequencing input was blood. These receptors were obtained from a woman in her twenties or thirties in good health. CDR3s include the opening cysteine and the closing phenylalanine or tryptophan. D genes are given only for firm matches. Clone size is not always given. Where it is, it says once, few, many or a class for expanded clones.

v_gene: TRBV7-8
d_gene: .
j_gene: TRBJ1-4
abundance: .
CDR3nt: TGTGCCAGCAGCTCAGGGGTGGCTACTAATGAAAAACTGTTTTTT
CDR3aa: CASSSGVATNEKLFF

v_gene: TRBV6-4
d_gene: TRBD1
j_gene: TRBJ2-1
abundance: .
CDR3nt: TGTGCCAGCAGTGATGGGACAGGGGCCTACAATGAGCAGTTCTTC
CDR3aa: CASSDGTGAYNEQFF

v_gene: TRBV7-9
d_gene: .
j_gene: TRBJ2-1
abundance: .
CDR3nt: TGTGCCAGCAGCTCCAACAGGGCATCCTACAATGAGCAGTTCTTC
CDR3aa: CASSSNRASYNEQFF

v_gene: TRBV5-5
d_gene: .
j_gene: TRBJ1-1
abundance: .
CDR3nt: TGTGCCAGCAGCTGGGGGACGGCGAAGAACACTGAAGCTTTCTTT
CDR3aa: CASSWGTAKNTEAFF

v_gene: TRBV14
d_gene: TRBD2
j_gene: TRBJ2-3
abundance: .
CDR3nt: TGTGCCAGCAGCCAAGTAGGGGGACTAGCGGCCACAGATACGCAGTATTTT
CDR3aa: CASSQVGGLAATDTQYF

v_gene: TRBV2
d_gene: .
j_gene: TRBJ1-2
abundance: .
CDR3nt: TGTGCCAGCAGTGAAGCGGTGGGGGGGTATGGCTACACCTTC
CDR3aa: CASSEAVGGYGYTF

v_gene: TRBV11-3
d_gene: TRBD2
j_gene: TRBJ2-2
abundance: .
CDR3nt: TGTGCCAGCAGCTTACTAGCGGGATCCACCGGGGAGCTGTTTTTT
CDR3aa: CASSLLAGSTGELFF

v_gene: TRBV6-1
d_gene: .
j_gene: TRBJ1-2
abundance: .
CDR3nt: TGTGCCAGCAGTGAAGGGGGGGCGCCGTACTATGGCTACACCTTC
CDR3aa: CASSEGGAPYYGYTF

v_gene: TRBV10-3
d_gene: .
j_gene: TRBJ1-4
abundance: .
CDR3nt: TGTGCCATCAGTGATGGGGCCAGGACTAATGAAAAACTGTTTTTT
CDR3aa: CAISDGARTNEKLFF

v_gene: TRBV9
d_gene: TRBD2
j_gene: TRBJ2-1
abundance: .
CDR3nt: TGTGCCAGCAGCGTAGGCCGTCTAGCGGGGGGGCCGGCCTACAATGAGCAGTTCTTC
CDR3aa: CASSVGRLAGGPAYNEQFF

v_gene: TRBV9
d_gene: .
j_gene: TRBJ1-4
abundance: once
CDR3nt: TGTGCCAGCAGCGTAGGGGCAGGGGTTGCAACTAATGAAAAACTGTTTTTT
CDR3aa: CASSVGAGVATNEKLFF

v_gene: TRBV4-1
d_gene: .
j_gene: TRBJ1-2
abundance: .
CDR3nt: TGCGCCAGCAGCCAAGTAGGACAGAACTATGGCTACACCTTC
CDR3aa: CASSQVGQNYGYTF

v_gene: TRBV6-5
d_gene: TRBD1
j_gene: TRBJ2-5
abundance: .
CDR3nt: TGTGCCAGCAGTTACCCCCGGGACAGAGAAGAGACCCAGTACTTC
CDR3aa: CASSYPRDREETQYF

v_gene: TRBV5-8
d_gene: TRBD2
j_gene: TRBJ2-3
abundance: .
CDR3nt: TGTGCCAGCAGGCCCCCCGGGACTAGCGGGGGCCCTACGCAGTATTTT
CDR3aa: CASRPPGTSGGPTQYF

v_gene: TRBV7-9
d_gene: TRBD1
j_gene: TRBJ1-3
abundance: .
CDR3nt: TGTGCCAGCAGCAATACAGGGGGCCGCGGAAACACCATATATTTT
CDR3aa: CASSNTGGRGNTIYF

v_gene: TRBV6-5
d_gene: TRBD2
j_gene: TRBJ2-4
abundance: .
CDR3nt: TGTGCCAGCAGTTACGGGAGGGGACAAAACATTCAGTACTTC
CDR3aa: CASSYGRGQNIQYF

v_gene: TRBV29-1
d_gene: .
j_gene: TRBJ1-2
abundance: .
CDR3nt: TGCAGCGTTGTCGGGGCAGGGGCGGGAAATGGCTACACCTTC
CDR3aa: CSVVGAGAGNGYTF

v_gene: TRBV6-5
d_gene: TRBD1
j_gene: TRBJ1-3
abundance: .
CDR3nt: TGTGCCAGCAGGGGACAGGGGGCGAACACCATATATTTT
CDR3aa: CASRGQGANTIYF

v_gene: TRBV5-6
d_gene: .
j_gene: TRBJ2-1
abundance: .
CDR3nt: TGTGCCAGCAGCTTCCTCAATGAGCAGTTCTTC
CDR3aa: CASSFLNEQFF

v_gene: TRBV18
d_gene: TRBD1
j_gene: TRBJ1-6
abundance: once
CDR3nt: TGTGCCAGCTCAAAGGGACAGGGGGCAAATTCACCCCTCCACTTT
CDR3aa: CASSKGQGANSPLHF

v_gene: TRBV21-1
d_gene: .
j_gene: TRBJ2-3
abundance: once
CDR3nt: TGTGCCAGCAGCAAAGGACTAGCGGGAGTTACAGATACGCAGTATTTT
CDR3aa: CASSKGLAGVTDTQYF

v_gene: TRBV6-6
d_gene: .
j_gene: TRBJ2-7
abundance: .
CDR3nt: TGTGCCAGCAGTTTGACAGGGGGGACTAGCTACGAGCAGTACTTC
CDR3aa: CASSLTGGTSYEQYF

v_gene: TRBV4-3
d_gene: TRBD2
j_gene: TRBJ2-1
abundance: .
CDR3nt: TGCGCCAGCAGCCAGACTAGCGGGAGGATCTACAATGAGCAGTTCTTC
CDR3aa: CASSQTSGRIYNEQFF

v_gene: TRBV6-6
d_gene: TRBD1
j_gene: TRBJ1-3
abundance: .
CDR3nt: TGTGCCAGCAGTTACACCTGGACAGGGGATGGAAACACCATATATTTT
CDR3aa: CASSYTWTGDGNTIYF